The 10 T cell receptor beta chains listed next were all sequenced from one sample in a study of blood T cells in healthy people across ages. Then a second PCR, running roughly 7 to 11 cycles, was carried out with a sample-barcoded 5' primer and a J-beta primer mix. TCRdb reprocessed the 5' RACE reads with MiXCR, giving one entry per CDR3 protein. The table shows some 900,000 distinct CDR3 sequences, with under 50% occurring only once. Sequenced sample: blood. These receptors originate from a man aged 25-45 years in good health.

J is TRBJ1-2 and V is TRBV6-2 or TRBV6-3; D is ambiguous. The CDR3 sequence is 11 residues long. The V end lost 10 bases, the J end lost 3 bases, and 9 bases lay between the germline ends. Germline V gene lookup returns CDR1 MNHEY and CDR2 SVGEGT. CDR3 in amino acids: CATGRHYGYTF. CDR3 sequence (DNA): TGTGCCACCGGGAGACACTATGGCTACACCTTC.

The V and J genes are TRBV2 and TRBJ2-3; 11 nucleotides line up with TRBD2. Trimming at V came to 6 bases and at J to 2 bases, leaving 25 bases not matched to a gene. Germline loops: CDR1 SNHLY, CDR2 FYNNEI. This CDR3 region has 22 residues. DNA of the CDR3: TGTGCCAGCAGCCCGAGGGGGTCCACCGACCTGCCTAGCGGGGGGTACACAGATACGCAGTATTTT. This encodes CASSPRGSTDLPSGGYTDTQYF.

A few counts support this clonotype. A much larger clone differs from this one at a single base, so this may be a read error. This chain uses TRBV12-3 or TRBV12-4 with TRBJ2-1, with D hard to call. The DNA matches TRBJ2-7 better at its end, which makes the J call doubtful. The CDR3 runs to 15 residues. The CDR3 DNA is TGTGCCAGCAGTTTGACTTGGGTAGTCTACAATGAGCAGTACTTC. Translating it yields CASSLTWVVYNEQYF.

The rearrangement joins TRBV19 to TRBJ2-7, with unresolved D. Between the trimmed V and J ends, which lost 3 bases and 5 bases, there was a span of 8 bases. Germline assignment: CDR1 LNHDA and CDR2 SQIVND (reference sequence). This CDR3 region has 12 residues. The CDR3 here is CASSMIRDEQYF. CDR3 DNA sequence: TGTGCCAGTAGTATGATCCGGGACGAGCAGTACTTC.

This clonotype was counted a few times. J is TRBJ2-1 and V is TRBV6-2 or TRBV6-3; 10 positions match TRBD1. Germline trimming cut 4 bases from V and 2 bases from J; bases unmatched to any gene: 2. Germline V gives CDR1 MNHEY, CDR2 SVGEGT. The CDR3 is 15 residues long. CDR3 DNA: TGTGCCAGCAGTTGGGGACAGGGGCCCTACAATGAGCAGTTCTTC. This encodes CASSWGQGPYNEQFF.

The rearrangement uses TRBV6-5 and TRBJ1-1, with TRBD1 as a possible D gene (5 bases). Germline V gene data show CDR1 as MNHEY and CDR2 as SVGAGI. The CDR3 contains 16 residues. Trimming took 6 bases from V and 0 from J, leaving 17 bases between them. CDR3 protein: CASSYGGAPMNTEAFF. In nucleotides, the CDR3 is TGTGCCAGCAGCTACGGTGGGGCACCGATGAACACTGAAGCTTTCTTT.

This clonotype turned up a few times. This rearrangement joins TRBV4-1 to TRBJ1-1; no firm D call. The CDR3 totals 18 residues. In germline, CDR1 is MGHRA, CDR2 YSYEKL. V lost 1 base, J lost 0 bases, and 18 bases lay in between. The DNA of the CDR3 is TGCGCCAGCAGCCAAGGGGTCCTTGCCAGGAAAATGAACACTGAAGCTTTCTTT. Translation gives CASSQGVLARKMNTEAFF.

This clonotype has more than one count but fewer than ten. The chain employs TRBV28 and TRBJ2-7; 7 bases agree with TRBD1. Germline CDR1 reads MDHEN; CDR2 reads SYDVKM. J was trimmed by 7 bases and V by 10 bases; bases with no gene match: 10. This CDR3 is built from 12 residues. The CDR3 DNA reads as TGTGCCATCGGGACAGCCTTTAAGGAGCAGTACTTC. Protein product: CAIGTAFKEQYF. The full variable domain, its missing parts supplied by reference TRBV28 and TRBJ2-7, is DVKVTQSSRYLVKRTGEKVFLECVQDMDHENMFWYRQDPGLGLRLIYFSYDVKMKEKGDIPEGYSVSREKKERFSLILESASTNQTSMYLCAIGTAFKEQYFGPGTRLTVT.

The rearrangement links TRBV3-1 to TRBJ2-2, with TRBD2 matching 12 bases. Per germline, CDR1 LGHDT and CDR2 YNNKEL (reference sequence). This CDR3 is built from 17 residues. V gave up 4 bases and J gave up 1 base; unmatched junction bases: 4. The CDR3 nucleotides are TGTGCCAGCAGCCTCTGGACTAGCGGGGTGAACACCGGGGAGCTGTTTTTT. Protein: CASSLWTSGVNTGELFF.

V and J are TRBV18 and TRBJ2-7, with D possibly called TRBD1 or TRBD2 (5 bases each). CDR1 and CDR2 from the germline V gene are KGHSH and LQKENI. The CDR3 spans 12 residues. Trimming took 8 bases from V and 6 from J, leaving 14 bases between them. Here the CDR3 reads CASRDDNFEQYF. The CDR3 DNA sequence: TGTGCCAGCCGGGACGACAACTTCGAGCAGTACTTC.